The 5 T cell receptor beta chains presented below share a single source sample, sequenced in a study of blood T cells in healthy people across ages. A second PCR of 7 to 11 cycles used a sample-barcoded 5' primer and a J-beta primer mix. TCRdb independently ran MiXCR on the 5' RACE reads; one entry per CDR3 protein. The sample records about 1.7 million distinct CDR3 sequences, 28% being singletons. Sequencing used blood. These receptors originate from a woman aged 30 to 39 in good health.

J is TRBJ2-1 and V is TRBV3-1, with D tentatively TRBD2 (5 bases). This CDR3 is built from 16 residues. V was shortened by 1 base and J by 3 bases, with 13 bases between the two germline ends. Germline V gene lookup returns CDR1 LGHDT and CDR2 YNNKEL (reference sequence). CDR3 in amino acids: CASSQVRGLGYNEQFF. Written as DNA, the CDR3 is TGTGCCAGCAGCCAAGTCAGAGGGCTGGGCTACAATGAGCAGTTCTTC.

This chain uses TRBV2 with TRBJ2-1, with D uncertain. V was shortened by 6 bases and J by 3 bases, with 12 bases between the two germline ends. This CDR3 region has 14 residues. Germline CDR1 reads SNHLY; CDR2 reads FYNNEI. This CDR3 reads CASRSDGNYNEQFF. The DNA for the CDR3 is TGTGCCAGCAGGTCGGACGGAAACTACAATGAGCAGTTCTTC.

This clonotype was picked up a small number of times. CDR3 nucleotide sequence: TGTGCCACCCGGAGCGCCGAGACCCAGTACTTC. Translation: CATRSAETQYF. The chain uses TRBV7-2 and TRBJ2-5, with D hard to call. There are 11 residues in the CDR3. The V gene lost 10 bases and the J gene lost 5 bases, with 11 bases spanning the gap. Per germline, CDR1 SGHTA and CDR2 FQGNSA.

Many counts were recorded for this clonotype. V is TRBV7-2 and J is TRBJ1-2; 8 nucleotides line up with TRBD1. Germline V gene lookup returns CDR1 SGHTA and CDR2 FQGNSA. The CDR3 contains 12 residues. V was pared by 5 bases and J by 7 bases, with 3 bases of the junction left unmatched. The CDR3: CASSLTGVGYTF. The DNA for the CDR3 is TGTGCCAGCAGCCTGACAGGGGTTGGCTACACCTTC.

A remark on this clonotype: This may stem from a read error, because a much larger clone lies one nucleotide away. DNA of the CDR3: TGTGCCAGCAGCCTCCGGACTAGCGGGGTCCGGAAGACCCAGTACTTC. This sequence encodes CASSLRTSGVRKTQYF. The V gene is TRBV7-2, the J gene TRBJ2-5; 12 nucleotides align to TRBD2. The CDR3 consists of 16 residues. In germline, CDR1 is SGHTA, CDR2 FQGNSA. J gave up 6 bases and V 5 bases, and 10 bases lay outside the gene matches.